These 2 T cell receptor beta chains originate from one sample sequenced in a study of human T cells and chemical hapten exposure. The time point denotes: patch test 3, about 24 weeks after DPC sensitization. Treatment in this sample: therapeutic diphenylcyclopropenone sensitization with weekly scalp DPC. In TCRdb, the RACE reads were re-called with MiXCR into one record per CDR3 protein. The table has tens of thousands of distinct CDR3 sequences, around 12% seen once. Material: whole blood, obtained in connection with sensitization to the hapten diphenylcyclopropenone (DPC). These receptor sequences come from a man aged 25-45 years with alopecia areata. Some clones in this sample may be carry-over from other donors' samples.

At least ten counts were recorded for this clonotype. This chain links TRBV12-3 or TRBV12-4 with TRBJ1-5; D is unresolved. Between the trimmed V and J ends, which lost 6 bases and 2 bases, there was a span of 14 bases. This CDR3 is 15 amino acids long. The CDR3 DNA is TGTGCCAGCAGCCCGGTGGCGAGGGGCAATCAGCCCCAGCATTTT. Translated, it gives CASSPVARGNQPQHF.

The chain is built from TRBV29-1 and TRBJ2-5, with a possible D match to TRBD2 (5 bases). The CDR3 spans 18 residues. V lost 2 bases and J 3 bases, leaving 25 bases between the germline ends. The germline V gene has CDR1 SQVTM and CDR2 ANQGSEA. CDR3 residues: CSVERFLSSQPGEETQYF. Written as DNA, the CDR3 is TGCAGCGTTGAACGATTTCTGTCCTCCCAACCCGGGGAAGAGACCCAGTACTTC.